This TCR beta chain is from a study of tumor and adjacent non-tumor tissue in lung cancer. Study information: Patients comprised 12 adenocarcinoma, a couple of squamous cell carcinoma and 1 small cell lung cancer. Millions of productive TCRbeta reads were obtained per sample on average.

The study's findings and limits: Higher tumor TCR diversity was associated with shorter survival. Top 100 clones took a larger repertoire share in normal lung.

This clonotype is termed large (0.1 to 1%). Its antigen remains unknown. The template was RNA from unsorted bulk tissue. The library came from three nested PCR rounds adapted from ARM-PCR protocols. One entry per CDR3 protein, called by TCRdb with MiXCR from the multiplex PCR reads. The table shows tens of thousands of distinct CDR3 sequences, with roughly 60% occurring only once. J lost 3 bases, V lost 3 bases, and 8 bases had no gene match. Per germline, CDR1 LGHNA and CDR2 YNFKEQ. The CDR3 is 17 residues long. Sequenced input: lung tumor tissue. The sequence was obtained from a middle-aged man with non-small cell lung cancer. J is TRBJ2-1 and V is TRBV4-2, with 10 bases identical to TRBD1. CDR3 coding DNA: TGTGCCAGCAGCCACAGCCTCCGGGACAGGGGCTACAATGAGCAGTTCTTC. Its translation: CASSHSLRDRGYNEQFF.